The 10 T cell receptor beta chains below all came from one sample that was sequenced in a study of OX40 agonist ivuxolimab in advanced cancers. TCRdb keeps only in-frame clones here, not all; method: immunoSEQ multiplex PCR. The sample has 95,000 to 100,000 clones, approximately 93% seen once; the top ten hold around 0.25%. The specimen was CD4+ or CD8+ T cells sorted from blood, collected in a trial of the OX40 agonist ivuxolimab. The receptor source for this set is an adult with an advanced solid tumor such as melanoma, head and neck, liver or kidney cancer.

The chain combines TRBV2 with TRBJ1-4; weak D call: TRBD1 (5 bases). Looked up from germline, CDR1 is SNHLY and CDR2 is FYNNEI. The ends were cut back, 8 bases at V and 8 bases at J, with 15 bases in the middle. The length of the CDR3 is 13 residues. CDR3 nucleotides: TGTGCCAGCGCAGGGATGGAGCGAGAAAAACTGTTTTTT. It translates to CASAGMEREKLFF.

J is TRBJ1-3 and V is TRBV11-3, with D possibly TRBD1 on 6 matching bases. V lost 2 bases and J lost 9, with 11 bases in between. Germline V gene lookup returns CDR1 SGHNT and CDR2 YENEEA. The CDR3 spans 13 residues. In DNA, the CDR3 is TGTGCCAGCAGCTTATCGGGGGGCCTCACCATATATTTT. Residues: CASSLSGGLTIYF.

Written as DNA, the CDR3 is TGTGCCAGCAGACTAGGGGGGTTTAGCACAGATACGCAGTATTTT. This encodes CASRLGGFSTDTQYF. The V call is TRBV11-3, the J call TRBJ2-3; D may match TRBD1 or TRBD2 (6 bases each). The CDR3 extends over 15 amino acids. V gave up 6 bases and J gave up 0 bases, with 13 bases separating them. Germline CDR1 SGHNT, CDR2 YENEEA.

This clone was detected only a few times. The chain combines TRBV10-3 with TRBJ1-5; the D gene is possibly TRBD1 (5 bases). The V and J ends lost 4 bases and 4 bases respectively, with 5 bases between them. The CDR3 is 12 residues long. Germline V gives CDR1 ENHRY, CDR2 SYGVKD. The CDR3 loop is CAISGTNQPQHF. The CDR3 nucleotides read TGTGCCATCAGTGGGACAAATCAGCCCCAGCATTTT.

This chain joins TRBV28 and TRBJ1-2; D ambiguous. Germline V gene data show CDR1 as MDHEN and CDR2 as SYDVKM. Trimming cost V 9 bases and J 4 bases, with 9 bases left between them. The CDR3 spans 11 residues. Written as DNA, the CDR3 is TGTGCCAGTCGGGATAGCTATGGCTACACCTTC. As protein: CASRDSYGYTF.

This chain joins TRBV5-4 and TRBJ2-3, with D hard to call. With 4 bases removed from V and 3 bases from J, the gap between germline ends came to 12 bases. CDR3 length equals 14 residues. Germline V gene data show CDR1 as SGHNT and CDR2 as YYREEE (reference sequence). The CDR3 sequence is CASSLGVGTDTQYF. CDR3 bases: TGTGCCAGCAGCCTAGGAGTGGGGACAGATACGCAGTATTTT.

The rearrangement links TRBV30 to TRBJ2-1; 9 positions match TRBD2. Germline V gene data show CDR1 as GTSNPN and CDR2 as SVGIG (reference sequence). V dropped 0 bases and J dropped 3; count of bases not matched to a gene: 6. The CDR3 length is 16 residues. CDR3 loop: CAWSVGGSGSYNEQFF. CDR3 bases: TGTGCCTGGAGTGTTGGTGGTAGCGGGAGCTACAATGAGCAGTTCTTC.

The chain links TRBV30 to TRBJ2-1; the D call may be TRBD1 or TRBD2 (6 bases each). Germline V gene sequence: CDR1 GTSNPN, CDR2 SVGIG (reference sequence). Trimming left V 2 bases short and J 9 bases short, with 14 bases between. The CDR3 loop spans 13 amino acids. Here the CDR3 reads CAWSLLRGGEQFF. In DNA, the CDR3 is TGTGCCTGGAGTTTACTCAGGGGAGGTGAGCAGTTCTTC.

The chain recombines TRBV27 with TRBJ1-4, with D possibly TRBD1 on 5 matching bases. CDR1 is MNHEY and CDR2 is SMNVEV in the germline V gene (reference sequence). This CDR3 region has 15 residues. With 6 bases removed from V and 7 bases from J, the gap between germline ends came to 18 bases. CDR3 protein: CASSDPWGGSEKLFF. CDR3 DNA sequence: TGTGCCAGCAGCGACCCCTGGGGCGGGAGTGAAAAACTGTTTTTT. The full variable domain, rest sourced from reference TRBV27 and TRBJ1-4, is EAQVTQNPRYLITVTGKKLTVTCSQNMNHEYMSWYRQDPGLGLRQIYYSMNVEVTDKGDVPEGYKVSRKEKRNFPLILESPSPNQTSLYFCASSDPWGGSEKLFFGSGTQLSVL.

The DNA of the CDR3 is TGTGCCAGCAGCCAAACGAGGAACACCGGGGAGCTGTTTTTT. This translates into CASSQTRNTGELFF. The chain uses TRBV14 and TRBJ2-2, with D hard to call. V was shortened by 2 bases and J by 1 base, with 5 bases between the two germline ends. The length of the CDR3 is 14 residues. Germline CDR1 SGHDN, CDR2 FVKESK. Full variable domain (rest looked up from reference TRBV14 and TRBJ2-2): EAGVTQFPSHSVIEKGQTVTLRCDPISGHDNLYWYRRVMGKEIKFLLHFVKESKQDESGMPNNRFLAERTGGTYSTLKVQPAELEDSGVYFCASSQTRNTGELFFGEGSRLTVL.